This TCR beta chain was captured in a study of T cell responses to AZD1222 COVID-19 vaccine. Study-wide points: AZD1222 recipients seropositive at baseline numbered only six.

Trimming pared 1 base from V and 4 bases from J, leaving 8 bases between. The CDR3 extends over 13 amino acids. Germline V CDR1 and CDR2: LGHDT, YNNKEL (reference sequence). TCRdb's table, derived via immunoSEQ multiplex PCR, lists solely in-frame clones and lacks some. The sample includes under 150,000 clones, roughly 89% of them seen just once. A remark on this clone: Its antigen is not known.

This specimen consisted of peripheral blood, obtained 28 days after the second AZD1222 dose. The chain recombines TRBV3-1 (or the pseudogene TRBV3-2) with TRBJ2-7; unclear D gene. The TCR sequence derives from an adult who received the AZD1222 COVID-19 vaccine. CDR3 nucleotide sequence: TGTGCCAGCAGCCAAGTTCTCAATTACGAGCAGTACTTC. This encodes CASSQVLNYEQYF.